The entry that follows covers one T cell receptor beta chain sequence. This sample was taken from a study of regulatory T cells in long-lasting Graves disease. Time point defined: persistent/refractory GD, antithyroid drugs over 5 years with positive TRAb. From PBMCs, RNA was extracted and then used to make the TCR library. The patients included were those that came from an endocrinology department in Xi'an, China. For TCR beta, libraries came from iRepertoire HTBI primers and Arm-PCR of CDR3 regions. TCRdb redid the calling of the multiplex PCR reads with MiXCR, one entry per CDR3 protein. The sample lists approximately 470,000 distinct CDR3 sequences, less than 25% occurring once. Germline loops: CDR1 DFQATT, CDR2 SNEGSKA (reference sequence). The ends were cut back, 4 bases at V and 4 bases at J, with 20 bases in the middle. This CDR3 region has 16 residues.

The chain carries TRBV20-1 and TRBJ2-1; D might be TRBD2 (6 bases). This TCR came from a female donor with Graves disease. The sequences come from peripheral blood mononuclear cells (PBMCs), collected when the disease was refractory, from a patient treated with antithyroid drugs. CDR3 DNA: TGCAGTGCTAAGCTCCTAGGGCGGGATTTGTACAATGAGCAGTTCTTC. As protein: CSAKLLGRDLYNEQFF.